This T cell receptor beta chain was sequenced for a study of OX40 agonist ivuxolimab in advanced cancers. The overall study: Participants, approximately 83% male, averaged approximately 60 years of age, ranging from about 23 to 85.

Germline V CDR1 and CDR2: MNHEY, SMNVEV (reference sequence). Trimming left V 6 bases short and J 0 bases short, with 15 bases between. The CDR3 runs to 15 residues. Points from the study as a whole: Mean expanded clone counts were higher in CD8+ than CD4+ T cells.

Sequenced by immunoSEQ multiplex PCR; TCRdb stores in-frame clones only, minus some. The sample yields 70,000 or so clones, more than 85% seen once. In the case of this clone: The antigen is undetermined.

The source is an adult with an advanced solid tumor such as melanoma, head and neck, liver or kidney cancer. Sequenced here: CD4+ or CD8+ T cells sorted from blood, sampled in a trial of the OX40 agonist ivuxolimab. The chain carries TRBV27 and TRBJ2-7, with D maybe TRBD1 (6 bases). For the CDR3, the DNA is TGTGCCAGCAGACGCCCAGGGGCCGGCTCCTACGAGCAGTACTTC. Its translation: CASRRPGAGSYEQYF.